This entry describes one TCR beta chain. Germline CDR1 MNHEY, CDR2 SMNVEV (reference sequence). The V and J ends lost 5 bases and 7 bases, in that order; junction bases with no gene match: 10. The CDR3 is made up of 16 amino acids. The data belong to a study of blood T cell repertoires in COVID-19. Background on the study: The United States, Italy and Spain supplied acute and convalescent COVID-19 samples.

Participants were aged roughly 18 to 90 years, lived in around 25 US areas, and enrolled virtually. TCRdb's table, derived via immunoSEQ multiplex PCR, lists solely in-frame clones and lacks some. The table includes some 300,000 clones, roughly 86% detected once. The sequence was obtained from a woman between 45 and 65 years old who had been exposed to COVID-19. The sample consisted of PBMCs or T cells enriched from blood (not recorded which). The J gene is TRBJ2-1, the V gene TRBV27; 11 bases match TRBD2. The chain's CDR3 is CASSATGTSGANEQFF. DNA of the CDR3: TGTGCCAGCAGTGCTACCGGGACTAGCGGAGCTAATGAGCAGTTCTTC.